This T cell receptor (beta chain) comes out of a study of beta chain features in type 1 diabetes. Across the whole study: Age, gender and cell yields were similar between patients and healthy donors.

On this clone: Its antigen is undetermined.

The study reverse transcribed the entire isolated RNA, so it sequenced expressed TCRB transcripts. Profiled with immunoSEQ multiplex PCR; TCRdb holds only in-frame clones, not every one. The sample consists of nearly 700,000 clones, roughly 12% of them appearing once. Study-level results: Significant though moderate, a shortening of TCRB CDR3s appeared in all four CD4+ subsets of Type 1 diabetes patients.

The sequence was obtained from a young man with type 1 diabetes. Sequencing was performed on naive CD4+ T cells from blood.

CDR3 in amino acids: CSAVTGREQYF. CDR3 bases: TGCAGTGCCGTGACTGGCCGCGAGCAGTACTTC. The chain links TRBV20-1 to TRBJ2-7, with D unclear. Germline CDR1 is DFQATT and CDR2 is SNEGSKA (reference sequence). CDR3 length: 11 amino acids. V lost 6 bases and J 6 bases, leaving 12 bases between the germline ends.